This TCR beta chain was profiled in a study of T-cell memory formation after mild COVID-19. The wider study: Clusters of TCRs were largely donor specific. Points from the study as a whole: Clones that got smaller from day 15 to 85 had even CD4/CD8, while clones growing later tipped toward CD4+. Clones from the second wave (peaking day 37) had unconfirmed SARS-CoV-2 specificity.

The 5'RACE method, run with constant-segment primers, produced TCR alpha and TCR beta cDNA libraries (carrying sample barcodes and UMIs). TCRdb re-called the 5' RACE reads with MiXCR, one entry per CDR3 protein. The data hold roughly 250,000 distinct CDR3 sequences, with about 15% observed a single time. Comments on this clonotype: The antigen is unknown.

CDR3 size: 13 residues. Germline V gene sequence: CDR1 LGHNA, CDR2 YNFKEQ. V shed 0 bases and J shed 10 bases, with 10 bases lying between them. The gene calls are TRBV4-2 and TRBJ2-1; D unresolved. The sequence was collected from a man aged 18 to 30 who had mild COVID-19 (a few samples of this study predate the infection). Cell type and time point are not known. The sample comprised PBMCs or a T cell subset sorted from them (not recorded which). The CDR3 DNA reads TGTGCCAGCAGCCAAGATCTGGGCAGGGAGCAGTTCTTC. It yields the protein CASSQDLGREQFF.